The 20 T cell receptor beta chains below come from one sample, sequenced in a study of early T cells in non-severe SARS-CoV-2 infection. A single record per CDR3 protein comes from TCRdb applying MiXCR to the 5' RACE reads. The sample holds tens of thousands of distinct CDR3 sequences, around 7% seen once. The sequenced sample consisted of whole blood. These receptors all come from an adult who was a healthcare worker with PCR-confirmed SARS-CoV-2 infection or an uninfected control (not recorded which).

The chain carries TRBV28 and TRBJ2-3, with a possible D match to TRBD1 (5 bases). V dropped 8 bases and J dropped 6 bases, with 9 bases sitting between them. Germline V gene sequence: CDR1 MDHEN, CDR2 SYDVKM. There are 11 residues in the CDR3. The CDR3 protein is CASLGHDTQYF. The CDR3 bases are TGTGCCAGCCTAGGACACGATACGCAGTATTTT.

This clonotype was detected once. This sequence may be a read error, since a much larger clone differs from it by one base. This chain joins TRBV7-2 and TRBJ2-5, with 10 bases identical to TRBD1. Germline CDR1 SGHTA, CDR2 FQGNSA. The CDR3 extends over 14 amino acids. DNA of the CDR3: TGTGTCAGCAGCAAAGGGACAGGGGATGAGACCCAGTACTTC. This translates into CVSSKGTGDETQYF. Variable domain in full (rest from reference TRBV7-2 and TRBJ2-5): GAGVSQSPSNKVTEKGKDVELRCDPISGHTALYWYRQSLGQGLEFLIYFQGNSAPDKSGLPSDRFSAERTGGSVSTLTIQRTQQEDSAVYLCVSSKGTGDETQYFGPGTRLLVL.

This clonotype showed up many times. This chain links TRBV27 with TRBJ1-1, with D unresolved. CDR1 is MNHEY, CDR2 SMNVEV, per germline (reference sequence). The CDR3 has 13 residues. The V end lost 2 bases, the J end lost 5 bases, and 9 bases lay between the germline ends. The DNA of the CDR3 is TGTGCCAGCAGTTTAGCCCCAGGAACTGAAGCTTTCTTT. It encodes CASSLAPGTEAFF.

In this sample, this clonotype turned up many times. As DNA, the CDR3 is TGTGCCAGCTCACCCCCAGCGGGAGGGGACCAAGAGACCCAGTACTTC. Translating it yields CASSPPAGGDQETQYF. The chain recombines TRBV18 with TRBJ2-5; 10 bases are a match to TRBD2. The CDR3 length is 16 residues. J gave up 0 bases and V 3 bases, and 4 bases lay outside the gene matches. In germline, CDR1 is KGHSH, CDR2 LQKENI.

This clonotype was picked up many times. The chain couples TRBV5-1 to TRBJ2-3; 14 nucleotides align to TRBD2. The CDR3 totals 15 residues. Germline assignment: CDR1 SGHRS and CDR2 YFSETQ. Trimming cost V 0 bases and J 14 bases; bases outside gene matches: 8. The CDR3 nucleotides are TGCGCCAGCAGCTTGGTCCCGGGACTAGCGGGAGTTACGTATTTT. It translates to CASSLVPGLAGVTYF. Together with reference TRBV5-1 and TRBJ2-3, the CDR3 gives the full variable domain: KAGVTQTPRYLIKTRGQQVTLSCSPISGHRSVSWYQQTPGQGLQFLFEYFSETQRNKGNFPGRFSGRQFSNSRSEMNVSTLELGDSALYLCASSLVPGLAGVTYFGPGTRLTVL.

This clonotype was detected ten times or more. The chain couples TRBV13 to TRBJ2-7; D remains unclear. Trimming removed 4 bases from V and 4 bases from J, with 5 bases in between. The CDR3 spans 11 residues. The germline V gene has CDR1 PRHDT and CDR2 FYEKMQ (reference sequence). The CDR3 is CASSSPYEQYF. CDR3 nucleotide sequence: TGTGCCAGCAGCTCGCCTTACGAGCAGTACTTC.

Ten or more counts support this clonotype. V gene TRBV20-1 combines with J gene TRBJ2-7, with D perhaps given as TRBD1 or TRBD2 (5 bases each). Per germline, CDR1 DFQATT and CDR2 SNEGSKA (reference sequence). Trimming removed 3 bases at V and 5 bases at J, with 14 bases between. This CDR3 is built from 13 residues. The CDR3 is CSARPMLGDEQYF. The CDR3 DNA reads TGCAGTGCTAGGCCCATGTTGGGGGACGAGCAGTACTTC.

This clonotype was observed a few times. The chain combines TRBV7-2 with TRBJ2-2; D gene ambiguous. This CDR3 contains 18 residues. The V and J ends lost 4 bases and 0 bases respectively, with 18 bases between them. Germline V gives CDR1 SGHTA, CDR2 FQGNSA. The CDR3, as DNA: TGTGCCAGCAGCTCCTTTAGGGTCTTAAAGGCGAACACCGGGGAGCTGTTTTTT. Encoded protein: CASSSFRVLKANTGELFF.

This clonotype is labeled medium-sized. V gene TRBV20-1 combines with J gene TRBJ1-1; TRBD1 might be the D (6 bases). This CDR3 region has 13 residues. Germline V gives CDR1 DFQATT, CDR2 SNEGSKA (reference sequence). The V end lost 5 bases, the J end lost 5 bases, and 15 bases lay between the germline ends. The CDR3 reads CSAPDRLGTEAFF. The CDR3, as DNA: TGCAGTGCTCCAGACAGGCTTGGAACTGAAGCTTTCTTT.

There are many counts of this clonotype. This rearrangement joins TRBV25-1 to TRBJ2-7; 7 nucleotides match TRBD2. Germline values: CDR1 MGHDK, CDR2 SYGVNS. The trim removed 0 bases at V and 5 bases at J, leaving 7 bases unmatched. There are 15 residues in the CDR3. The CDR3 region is CASSEYGGGPDEQYF. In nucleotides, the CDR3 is TGTGCCAGCAGTGAATATGGGGGAGGGCCGGACGAGCAGTACTTC.

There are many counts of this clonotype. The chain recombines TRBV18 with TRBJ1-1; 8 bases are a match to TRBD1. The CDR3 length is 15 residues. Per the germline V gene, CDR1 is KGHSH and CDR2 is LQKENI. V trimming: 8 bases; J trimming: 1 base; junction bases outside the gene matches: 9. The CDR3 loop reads CASTEIGTGNTEAFF. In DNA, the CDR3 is TGTGCCAGCACTGAGATCGGGACAGGGAACACTGAAGCTTTCTTT.

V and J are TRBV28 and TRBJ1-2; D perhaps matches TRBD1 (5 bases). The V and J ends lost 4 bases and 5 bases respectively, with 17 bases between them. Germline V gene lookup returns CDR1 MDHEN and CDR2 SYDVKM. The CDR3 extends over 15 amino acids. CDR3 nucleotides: TGTGCCAGCAGTTCAGTCAGGGCTATGAGGTATGGCTACACCTTC. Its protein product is CASSSVRAMRYGYTF.

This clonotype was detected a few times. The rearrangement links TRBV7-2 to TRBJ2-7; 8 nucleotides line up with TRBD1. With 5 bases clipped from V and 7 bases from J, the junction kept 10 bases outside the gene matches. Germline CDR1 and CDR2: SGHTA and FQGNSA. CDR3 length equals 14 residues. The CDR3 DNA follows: TGTGCCAGCAGCCCGGACAGGGCATTGAGGGAGCAGTACTTC. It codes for CASSPDRALREQYF.

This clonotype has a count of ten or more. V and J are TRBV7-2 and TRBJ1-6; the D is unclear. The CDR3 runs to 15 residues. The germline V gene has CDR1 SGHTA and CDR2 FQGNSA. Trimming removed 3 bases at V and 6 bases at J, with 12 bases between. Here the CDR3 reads CASSFGRRSNSPLHF. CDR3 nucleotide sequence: TGTGCCAGCAGCTTCGGCCGCAGAAGTAATTCACCCCTCCACTTT.

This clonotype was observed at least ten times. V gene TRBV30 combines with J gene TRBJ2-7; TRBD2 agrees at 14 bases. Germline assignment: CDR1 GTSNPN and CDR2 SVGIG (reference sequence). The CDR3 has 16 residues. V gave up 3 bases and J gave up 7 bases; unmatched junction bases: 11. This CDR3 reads CAWRNQGLAGVGEQYF. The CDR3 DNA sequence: TGTGCCTGGAGAAACCAGGGACTAGCGGGAGTTGGGGAGCAGTACTTC. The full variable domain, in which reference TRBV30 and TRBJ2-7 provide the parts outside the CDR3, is SQTIHQWPATLVQPVGSPLSLECTVEGTSNPNLYWYRQAAGRGLQLLFYSVGIGQISSEVPQNLSASRPQDRQFILSSKKLLLSDSGFYLCAWRNQGLAGVGEQYFGPGTRLTVT.

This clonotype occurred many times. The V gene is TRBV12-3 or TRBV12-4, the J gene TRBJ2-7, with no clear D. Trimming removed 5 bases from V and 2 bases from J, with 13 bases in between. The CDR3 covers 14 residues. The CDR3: CASSPGSGAYEQYF. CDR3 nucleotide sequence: TGTGCCAGCAGTCCTGGATCAGGTGCCTACGAGCAGTACTTC.

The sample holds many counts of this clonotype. The CDR3: CASSPRGVTGWGEQYF. CDR3 in DNA: TGTGCCAGCAGCCCCCGGGGCGTGACAGGGTGGGGCGAGCAGTACTTC. The chain employs TRBV11-2 and TRBJ2-7, with TRBD1 matching 7 bases. Losses at the gene ends were 5 bases for V and 6 bases for J; bases not matched to a gene: 16. The CDR3 runs 16 residues. Germline V CDR1 and CDR2: SGHAT, FQNNGV. The whole variable domain, filled in from reference TRBV11-2 and TRBJ2-7, reads EAGVAQSPRYKIIEKRQSVAFWCNPISGHATLYWYQQILGQGPKLLIQFQNNGVVDDSQLPKDRFSAERLKGVDSTLKIQPAKLEDSAVYLCASSPRGVTGWGEQYFGPGTRLTVT.

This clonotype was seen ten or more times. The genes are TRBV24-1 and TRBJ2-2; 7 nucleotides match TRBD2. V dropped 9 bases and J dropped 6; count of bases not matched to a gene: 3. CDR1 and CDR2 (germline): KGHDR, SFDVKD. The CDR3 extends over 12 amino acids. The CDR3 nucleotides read TGTGCCACCGGGCTAGCGGCCGGGGAGCTGTTTTTT. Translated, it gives CATGLAAGELFF.

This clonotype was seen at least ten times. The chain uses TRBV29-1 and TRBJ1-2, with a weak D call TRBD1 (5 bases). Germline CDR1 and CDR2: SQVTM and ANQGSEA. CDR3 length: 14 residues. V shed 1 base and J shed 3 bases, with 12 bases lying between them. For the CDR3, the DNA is TGCAGCGTTGAAGGGCGGGGGGACGACTATGGCTACACCTTC. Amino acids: CSVEGRGDDYGYTF.

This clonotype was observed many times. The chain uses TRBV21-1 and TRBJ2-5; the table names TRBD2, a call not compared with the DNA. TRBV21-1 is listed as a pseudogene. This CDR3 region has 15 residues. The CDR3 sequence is CASSKVARITETQYF. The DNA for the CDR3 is TGTGCCAGCAGCAAAGTTGCTAGGATTACGGAGACCCAGTACTTC.